Listed here are 25 T cell receptor beta chains from one sample, sequenced in a study of T cell repertoires and Cas9 in healthy adults. TCRdb's copy holds only in-frame clones and misses some; the assay was immunoSEQ multiplex PCR. The sample contains about 22,000 clones, roughly 89% of which appear only once. The sequencing sample was made of CD4+ effector T cells (CD127+, CD25-, CD137-, CD154-) from PBMCs; culture status not recorded. Source of these receptors: a human donor in good health.

The chain couples TRBV27 to TRBJ1-1, with 9 bases matching TRBD1. Germline V gene data show CDR1 as MNHEY and CDR2 as SMNVEV (reference sequence). This CDR3 is 14 amino acids long. The V segment lost 6 bases and the J segment 1 base; nucleotides outside the gene matches: 3. CDR3 bases: TGTGCCAGCAGGGGGGACAGGGCGAACACTGAAGCTTTCTTT. It specifies CASRGDRANTEAFF.

V is TRBV7-2 and J is TRBJ2-7, with 11 bases fitting TRBD1. CDR1 SGHTA and CDR2 FQGNSA come from the germline V gene. This CDR3 comprises 14 residues. The ends lost 5 bases at V and 3 bases at J; junction bases unmatched: 3. The CDR3 loop is CASSPGTGGYEQYF. Written as DNA, the CDR3 is TGTGCCAGCAGCCCCGGGACAGGGGGCTACGAGCAGTACTTC.

The chain joins TRBV28 to TRBJ1-2; no clear D. V was clipped by 2 bases and J by 4 bases, with 11 bases between them. Germline V lookup: CDR1 MDHEN, CDR2 SYDVKM. The CDR3 consists of 14 residues. The chain's CDR3 is CASSLSRQSYGYTF. In DNA form, the CDR3 reads TGTGCCAGCAGTTTAAGTCGGCAGTCCTATGGCTACACCTTC.

This chain uses TRBV5-4 with TRBJ2-5, with D hard to call. This CDR3 contains 12 residues. Germline loops: CDR1 SGHNT, CDR2 YYREEE (reference sequence). The V and J ends lost 10 bases and 1 base respectively, with 11 bases between them. For the CDR3, the DNA is TGTGCCTGGGGTAAAGCCCAAGAGACCCAGTACTTC. Translated: CAWGKAQETQYF.

The chain has TRBV6-6 and TRBJ1-5, with 7 bases that match TRBD1. Germline V gene lookup returns CDR1 MNHNY and CDR2 SVGAGI (reference sequence). V was pared by 6 bases and J by 2 bases, with 7 bases of the junction left unmatched. The CDR3 totals 15 residues. In DNA, the CDR3 is TGTGCCAGCAGACCCCTCACAGGGGGCAATCAGCCCCAGCATTTT. Protein sequence: CASRPLTGGNQPQHF.

This clone was detected a few times. V gene TRBV27 combines with J gene TRBJ1-5; 7 nucleotides line up with TRBD1. V was clipped by 6 bases and J by 9 bases; unmatched bases: 8. The CDR3 runs to 13 residues. CDR1 is MNHEY and CDR2 is SMNVEV in the germline V gene (reference sequence). This CDR3 is CASSYLRGGPQHF. The CDR3 DNA sequence: TGTGCCAGCAGCTACCTCAGGGGGGGGCCCCAGCATTTT.

The chain employs TRBV28 and TRBJ2-3; no clear D gene. The CDR3 covers 13 residues. V dropped 4 bases and J dropped 9 bases, with 14 bases sitting between them. Germline CDR1 is MDHEN and CDR2 is SYDVKM. DNA for the CDR3: TGTGCCAGCAGTTCCCCGACTTATCCAACGCAGTATTTT. Translation: CASSSPTYPTQYF.

This rearrangement joins TRBV18 to TRBJ1-1; TRBD1 agrees at 8 bases. The CDR3 sequence is 13 residues long. The V gene end was trimmed by 9 bases and the J gene end by 0 bases; junction bases not matched to a gene: 3. The V gene's germline CDR1 is KGHSH and CDR2 LQKENI. The CDR3 spells CASHRGMNTEAFF. The CDR3 DNA is TGTGCCAGTCACAGGGGGATGAACACTGAAGCTTTCTTT.

Only one count was recorded for this clone. J is TRBJ1-4 and V is TRBV28; TRBD1 matches at 7 bases. CDR1 is MDHEN, CDR2 SYDVKM, per germline. The CDR3 totals 18 residues. V lost 5 bases to trimming and J lost 0 bases; unmatched junction nucleotides: 12. The DNA of the CDR3 is TGTGCCAGCAGTCCAGGGACAGCCGCAGTAGCAACTAATGAAAAACTGTTTTTT. It encodes CASSPGTAAVATNEKLFF. Using reference TRBV28 and TRBJ1-4 for the parts outside the CDR3, the full variable domain is DVKVTQSSRYLVKRTGEKVFLECVQDMDHENMFWYRQDPGLGLRLIYFSYDVKMKEKGDIPEGYSVSREKKERFSLILESASTNQTSMYLCASSPGTAAVATNEKLFFGSGTQLSVL.

This clone occurred once. V gene TRBV27 combines with J gene TRBJ2-7, with 12 bases matching TRBD2. From germline, CDR1 is MNHEY and CDR2 SMNVEV (reference sequence). V was clipped by 5 bases and J by 8 bases; unmatched bases: 13. This CDR3 has 16 amino acids. The CDR3 coding sequence is TGTGCCAGCAGTCCCAGTCTAGCGGGAGGGACTACGCAGCAGTACTTC. It specifies CASSPSLAGGTTQQYF.

The rearrangement uses TRBV9 and TRBJ2-2, with a weak D call TRBD2 (6 bases). V lost 1 base, J lost 4 bases, and 14 bases lay in between. This CDR3 has 16 amino acids. CDR1 is SGDLS and CDR2 is YYNGEE in the germline V gene. This chain's CDR3 is CASSVSLYGGTGELFF. The CDR3 DNA is TGTGCCAGCAGCGTAAGCCTATACGGGGGCACCGGGGAGCTGTTTTTT.

This chain uses TRBV28 with TRBJ1-5; D remains ambiguous. Trimming shortened V by 8 bases and J by 5 bases, and 16 bases separated the two germline ends. CDR1 and CDR2 (germline): MDHEN, SYDVKM. This CDR3 has 14 amino acids. CDR3 in amino acids: CASSSLSGDQPQHF. The CDR3 DNA sequence: TGTGCCAGCTCCAGTTTATCTGGAGATCAGCCCCAGCATTTT.

The J gene is TRBJ2-1, the V gene TRBV7-8, with D uncertain. CDR1 is SGHVS, CDR2 FQNEAQ, per germline. V lost 2 bases and J lost 8, with 16 bases in between. The CDR3 sequence is 15 residues long. Here the CDR3 reads CASSLSNAAVDEQFF. CDR3 nucleotide sequence: TGTGCCAGCAGCTTATCAAACGCCGCGGTCGATGAGCAGTTCTTC.

This clone was seen more than once but under ten times. This sequence joins TRBV19 and TRBJ1-2, with a weak D call TRBD1 (6 bases). V shed 5 bases and J shed 4 bases, with 23 bases lying between them. The CDR3 is made up of 17 amino acids. Germline CDR1 and CDR2: LNHDA and SQIVND (reference sequence). The CDR3: CASSPEGQQGALYGYTF. In DNA, the CDR3 is TGTGCCAGTAGTCCGGAAGGACAGCAAGGGGCGCTCTATGGCTACACCTTC.

This sequence joins TRBV19 and TRBJ1-2; possible D gene TRBD1, 6 bases. Per the germline V gene, CDR1 is LNHDA and CDR2 is SQIVND (reference sequence). V was clipped by 4 bases and J by 4 bases, with 13 bases between them. There are 14 residues in the CDR3. CDR3 residues: CASSNGGAIYGYTF. The CDR3 bases are TGTGCCAGTAGTAACGGGGGCGCAATCTATGGCTACACCTTC. The full variable domain, in which reference TRBV19 and TRBJ1-2 provide the parts outside the CDR3, is DGGITQSPKYLFRKEGQNVTLSCEQNLNHDAMYWYRQDPGQGLRLIYYSQIVNDFQKGDIAEGYSVSREKKESFPLTVTSAQKNPTAFYLCASSNGGAIYGYTFGSGTRLTVV.

This clone has only one observation. The gene calls are TRBV5-5 and TRBJ2-7; 11 bases match TRBD2. Trimming cost V 4 bases and J 6 bases; bases outside gene matches: 6. Looked up from germline, CDR1 is SGHKS and CDR2 is YYEKEE (reference sequence). The CDR3 runs 14 residues. The CDR3, as DNA: TGTGCCAGCAGCGTTCCGGGACTAGCGGTCGAGCAGTACTTC. Protein: CASSVPGLAVEQYF.

The V call is TRBV30, the J call TRBJ2-6; D is uncertain. Germline CDR1 is GTSNPN and CDR2 is SVGIG (reference sequence). V shed 2 bases and J shed 1 base, with 12 bases lying between them. The CDR3 is made up of 16 amino acids. CDR3 bases: TGTGCCTGGAGTTCGAGTACAACTTCTGGGGCCAACGTCCTGACTTTC. Translation: CAWSSSTTSGANVLTF.

V and J are TRBV18 and TRBJ1-5; TRBD1 might be the D (5 bases). From germline, CDR1 is KGHSH and CDR2 LQKENI. V was clipped by 3 bases and J by 2 bases, with 5 bases between them. The CDR3 contains 13 residues. In DNA form, the CDR3 reads TGTGCCAGCTCACCGGGGGGCAATCAGCCCCAGCATTTT. This encodes CASSPGGNQPQHF.

This clone was seen only once. The chain joins TRBV19 to TRBJ2-5; unclear D gene. Matching the DNA end better, TRBJ2-7 makes the J call doubtful. The V gene's germline CDR1 is LNHDA and CDR2 SQIVND (reference sequence). CDR3 length: 13 amino acids. DNA of the CDR3: TGTGCCAGTAGTATGAAGGTTTCCCACGAGCAGTACTTC. The encoded protein is CASSMKVSHEQYF.

V gene TRBV18 combines with J gene TRBJ2-1; 9 bases line up with TRBD2. Trimming at V came to 0 bases and at J to 8 bases, leaving 2 bases not matched to a gene. The germline gives CDR1 KGHSH, CDR2 LQKENI. The CDR3 extends over 14 amino acids. The CDR3: CASSPPLAGDEQFF. CDR3 in DNA: TGTGCCAGCTCACCACCTTTAGCGGGAGATGAGCAGTTCTTC.

This chain connects TRBV28 to TRBJ2-5; TRBD1 is a possible D gene (6 bases). The V end was cut by 10 bases, the J end by 3 bases, with 12 bases between. CDR1 MDHEN and CDR2 SYDVKM come from the germline V gene. The CDR3 totals 12 residues. In DNA, the CDR3 is TGTGCCACCGCACAGGGAAAAGAGACCCAGTACTTC. It specifies CATAQGKETQYF.

This clone appeared a few times. The rearrangement joins TRBV5-1 to TRBJ1-2, with D tentatively TRBD1 (5 bases). Germline lookup yields CDR1 SGHRS and CDR2 YFSETQ. The CDR3 covers 15 residues. V shed 0 bases and J shed 4 bases, with 13 bases lying between them. Here the CDR3 reads CASSLGQLEPYGYTF. DNA for the CDR3: TGCGCCAGCAGCTTGGGACAGCTGGAACCCTATGGCTACACCTTC.

The DNA for the CDR3 is TGTGCCAGCAGCCTTCGGGGGTTAGGGCCAAGGGAGACCCAGTACTTC. Translated: CASSLRGLGPRETQYF. V is TRBV28 and J is TRBJ2-5, with D possibly matching TRBD2 (6 bases). Trimming cost V 6 bases and J 5 bases, with 22 bases left between them. The CDR3 length is 16 residues. The germline V gene has CDR1 MDHEN and CDR2 SYDVKM.

As for this clone: Other DNA sequences within the sample encode an identical CDR3. This chain connects TRBV28 to TRBJ2-2, with D maybe TRBD2 (5 bases). From germline, CDR1 is MDHEN and CDR2 SYDVKM. The CDR3 sequence is 13 residues long. Trimming took 4 bases from V and 6 from J, leaving 9 bases between them. The CDR3 is CASSSLASGELFF. CDR3 nucleotides: TGTGCCAGCAGTTCCCTAGCATCCGGGGAGCTGTTTTTT.

The rearrangement joins TRBV18 to TRBJ1-5, with a possible D match to TRBD1 (5 bases). Germline V CDR1 and CDR2: KGHSH, LQKENI. The V end lost 4 bases, the J end lost 3 bases, and 10 bases lay between the germline ends. The CDR3 has 14 amino acids. CDR3 residues: CASSLDRHNQPQHF. CDR3 nucleotides: TGTGCCAGCTCACTCGACAGACACAATCAGCCCCAGCATTTT. Together with reference TRBV18 and TRBJ1-5, the CDR3 gives the full variable domain: NAGVMQNPRHLVRRRGQEARLRCSPMKGHSHVYWYRQLPEEGLKFMVYLQKENIIDESGMPKERFSAEFPKEGPSILRIQQVVRGDSAAYFCASSLDRHNQPQHFGDGTRLSIL.